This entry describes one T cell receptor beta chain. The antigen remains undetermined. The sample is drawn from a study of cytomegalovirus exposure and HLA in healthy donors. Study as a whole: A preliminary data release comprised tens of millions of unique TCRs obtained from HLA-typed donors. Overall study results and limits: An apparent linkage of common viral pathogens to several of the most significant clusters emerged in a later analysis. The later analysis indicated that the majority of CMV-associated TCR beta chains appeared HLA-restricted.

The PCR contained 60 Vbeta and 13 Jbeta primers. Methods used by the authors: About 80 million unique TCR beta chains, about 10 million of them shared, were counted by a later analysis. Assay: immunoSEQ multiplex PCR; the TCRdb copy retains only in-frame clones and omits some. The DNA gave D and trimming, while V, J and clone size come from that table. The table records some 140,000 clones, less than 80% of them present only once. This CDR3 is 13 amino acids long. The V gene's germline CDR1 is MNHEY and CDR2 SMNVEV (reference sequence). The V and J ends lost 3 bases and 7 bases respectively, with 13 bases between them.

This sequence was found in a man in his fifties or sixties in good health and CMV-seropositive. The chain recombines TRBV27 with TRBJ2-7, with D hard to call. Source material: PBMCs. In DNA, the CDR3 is TGTGCCAGCAGTTTGTCGCAGTCTCTTGAGCAGTACTTC. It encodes CASSLSQSLEQYF.